This T cell receptor beta chain was found in a study of blood T cell repertoires in COVID-19. Study-wide background: Whether acute or convalescent, the COVID-19 samples came from the United States, Italy and Spain. Sources were T cells, B-cell-depleted T cells, or PBMCs; the material itself was cDNA or gDNA.

This table comes from immunoSEQ multiplex PCR, and its TCRdb copy is limited to in-frame clones, with some not included. Seen here are roughly 190,000 clones, 70% to 90% observed once, and the top ten hold roughly 5%. The CDR3 covers 17 residues. V was pared by 2 bases and J by 5 bases, with 12 bases of the junction left unmatched. The rearrangement joins TRBV23-1 to TRBJ1-5, with TRBD1 matching 7 bases. TRBV23-1 is an open reading frame whose function is uncertain. The sample taken for sequencing was peripheral blood. The clonotype was recovered from a woman in her 70s with active or convalescent COVID-19. The CDR3 DNA follows: TGCGCCAGCAGTCAACCAAATACAGGGGTTGGTCATCAGCCCCAGCATTTT. Translating it yields CASSQPNTGVGHQPQHF.